Listed here are 9 T cell receptor beta chains from one sample, sequenced in a study of shared T cell receptors in the human thymus. Sequenced by immunoSEQ multiplex PCR; TCRdb stores in-frame clones only, minus some. This sample has about 660,000 clones, with about 89% found just once. These data are also associated with another study on human thymus T cells.

Sequenced material: thymocytes. The receptors were gathered from a boy under two years old with a congenital heart defect.

The rearrangement uses TRBV5-1 and TRBJ2-3; 10 bases fit TRBD1. The CDR3 is made up of 18 amino acids. The ends lost 6 bases at V and 6 bases at J; junction bases unmatched: 19. The germline gives CDR1 SGHRS, CDR2 YFSETQ. CDR3 region: CASNSKSSGTGVPDTQYF. DNA for the CDR3: TGCGCCAGCAACTCCAAAAGTTCCGGGACAGGGGTTCCGGATACGCAGTATTTT.

The V call is TRBV2, the J call TRBJ2-3; 8 bases map to TRBD2. Losses at the gene ends were 5 bases for V and 4 bases for J; bases not matched to a gene: 11. Germline assignment: CDR1 SNHLY and CDR2 FYNNEI. This CDR3 spans 16 amino acids. DNA of the CDR3: TGTGCCAGCAGTATCCCTCCACTCGGGGGGGCAGATACGCAGTATTTT. Its translation is CASSIPPLGGADTQYF.

This chain uses TRBV19 with TRBJ1-3; possibly TRBD1 for D (5 bases). V lost 3 bases, J lost 0 bases, and 24 bases lay in between. The CDR3 is made up of 20 amino acids. The V gene's germline CDR1 is LNHDA and CDR2 SQIVND (reference sequence). CDR3 DNA sequence: TGTGCCAGTAGTATTTTATTTAGGGCAGGGAATTTGGACTCTGGAAACACCATATATTTT. This codes for CASSILFRAGNLDSGNTIYF.

The V gene is TRBV5-1, the J gene TRBJ1-2; a possible D gene is TRBD1 (6 bases). The CDR3 totals 15 residues. Germline CDR1 is SGHRS and CDR2 is YFSETQ. Trimming stripped 4 bases from V and 4 bases from J, with 17 bases between. In nucleotides, the CDR3 is TGCGCCAGCAGCATCTCAGGGGCGGTGGGCTATGGCTACACCTTC. Amino acid sequence: CASSISGAVGYGYTF.

V usage is TRBV28 and J usage is TRBJ1-2, with 7 bases fitting TRBD1. Looked up from germline, CDR1 is MDHEN and CDR2 is SYDVKM. The CDR3 loop spans 13 amino acids. V trimming: 6 bases; J trimming: 4 bases; junction bases outside the gene matches: 5. CDR3 nucleotides: TGTGCCAGCAGGGGGACAGTTTTCTATGGCTACACCTTC. Translated: CASRGTVFYGYTF.

The V and J genes are TRBV7-9 and TRBJ2-3, with TRBD2 identical over 7 bases. V lost 5 bases, J lost 3 bases, and 14 bases stayed unmatched. Germline lookup yields CDR1 SEHNR and CDR2 FQNEAQ (reference sequence). The CDR3 is made up of 17 amino acids. CDR3 in amino acids: CASSPTDFGRETDTQYF. CDR3 sequence (DNA): TGTGCCAGCAGCCCGACCGATTTTGGGCGGGAGACAGATACGCAGTATTTT.

The V gene is TRBV28, the J gene TRBJ1-1; perhaps TRBD1 as D (6 bases). The germline V and J ends were trimmed by 3 bases and 5 bases, with 25 bases remaining between them. This CDR3 spans 18 amino acids. The germline V gene encodes CDR1 MDHEN and CDR2 SYDVKM. Written as DNA, the CDR3 is TGTGCCAGCAGTTTTGCCCAACCTCCGGCGCCCGGGACAACTGAAGCTTTCTTT. The encoded protein is CASSFAQPPAPGTTEAFF.

CDR3 bases: TGTGCCAGCAGCTTGGTATACGAGCAGTACTTC. Translated: CASSLVYEQYF. J is TRBJ2-7 and V is TRBV5-8; D is undetermined. Germline values: CDR1 SGHTS, CDR2 YDEGEE. The CDR3 length is 11 residues. V shed 0 bases and J shed 4 bases, with 2 bases lying between them.

A single count supports this clone. The J gene is TRBJ1-1, the V gene TRBV27; TRBD1 is a possible D gene (5 bases). Germline V lookup: CDR1 MNHEY, CDR2 SMNVEV (reference sequence). This CDR3 region has 15 residues. Trimming stripped 4 bases from V and 3 bases from J, with 15 bases between. This CDR3 is CASSYQGGDDTEAFF. DNA of the CDR3: TGTGCCAGCAGTTACCAGGGAGGGGATGACACTGAAGCTTTCTTT.